Sequencing of this TCR beta chain was carried out in a study of molecular identifiers for immune sequencing clone quantification. The use of previously described methods and listed TCR primers produced the bulk TCR libraries. TCRdb recomputed calls from the PCR reads with MiXCR, one row per CDR3 protein. The sample holds some 680,000 distinct CDR3 sequences, 25% seen once. In the sort, naive CD8 T cells were defined as CD8+CD4-CCR7+CD45RA+. Trimming removed 2 bases at V and 5 bases at J, with 12 bases between. The CDR3 sequence is 14 residues long. CDR1 is MNHEY and CDR2 is SVGEGT in the germline V gene.

The chain joins TRBV6-2 or TRBV6-3 to TRBJ2-5; the D is unclear. The sequence was obtained from a human donor in good health. Some libraries in this study had Jurkat cell RNA spiked in. Sequencing was done on a sample of naive CD8+ T cells from blood, with Jurkat cell RNA spiked in. Specified subset: FACS-sorted CD8+CD4-CCR7+CD45RA+ naive T cells. The CDR3 coding sequence is TGTGCCAGCAGTTACACATCCCCCGGGGAGACCCAGTACTTC. Its translation: CASSYTSPGETQYF.